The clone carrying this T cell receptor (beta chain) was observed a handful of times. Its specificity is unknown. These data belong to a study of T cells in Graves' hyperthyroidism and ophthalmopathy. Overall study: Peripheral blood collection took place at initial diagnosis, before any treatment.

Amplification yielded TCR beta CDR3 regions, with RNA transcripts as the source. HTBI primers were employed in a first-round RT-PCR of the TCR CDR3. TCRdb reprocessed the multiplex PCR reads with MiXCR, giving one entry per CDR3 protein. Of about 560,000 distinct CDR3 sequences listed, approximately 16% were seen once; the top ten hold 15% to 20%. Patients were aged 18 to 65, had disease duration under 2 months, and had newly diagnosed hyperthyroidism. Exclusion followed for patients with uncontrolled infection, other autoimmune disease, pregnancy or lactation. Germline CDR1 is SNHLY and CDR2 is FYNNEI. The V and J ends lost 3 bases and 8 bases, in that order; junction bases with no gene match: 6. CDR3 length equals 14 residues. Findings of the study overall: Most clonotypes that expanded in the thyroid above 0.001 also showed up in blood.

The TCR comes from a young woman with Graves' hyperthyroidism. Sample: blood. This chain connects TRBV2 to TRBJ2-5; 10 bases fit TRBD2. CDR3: CASSDGLAVETQYF. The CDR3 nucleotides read TGTGCCAGCAGTGACGGACTAGCGGTCGAAACCCAGTACTTC. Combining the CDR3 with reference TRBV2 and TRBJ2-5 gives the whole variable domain EPEVTQTPSHQVTQMGQEVILRCVPISNHLYFYWYRQILGQKVEFLVSFYNNEISEKSEIFDDQFSVERPDGSNFTLKIRSTKLEDSAMYFCASSDGLAVETQYFGPGTRLLVL.